This TCR beta chain is from a study of T cell responses to AZD1222 COVID-19 vaccine. Regarding the study as a whole: Recipients of two AZD1222 doses showed rising Spike-specific TCR breadth and depth. None of the repertoires were sampled until the peak T cell response had passed. Vaccine-related CD4 TCRs covered spike, predominating at 160-218 and 743-854. Donor demographics were predominantly white British with a female majority; clonal diversity may be underestimated.

TCRdb's copy holds only in-frame clones and misses some; the assay was immunoSEQ multiplex PCR. The sample lists roughly 150,000 clones, 85% to 90% occurring once. With regard to this clone: Its matching antigen is unknown.

There are 18 residues in the CDR3. V was pared by 5 bases and J by 2 bases, with 13 bases of the junction left unmatched. The germline V gene has CDR1 SGHVS and CDR2 FNYEAQ. The source is an adult in good health. This specimen was peripheral blood, taken on day 0 of AZD1222 vaccination. The chain is built from TRBV7-6 and TRBJ2-1, with 9 bases identical to TRBD1. DNA for the CDR3: TGTGCCAGCAGCGCCCTAGGCCCGGGACAGGGAACCTACAATGAGCAGTTCTTC. Its translation: CASSALGPGQGTYNEQFF.